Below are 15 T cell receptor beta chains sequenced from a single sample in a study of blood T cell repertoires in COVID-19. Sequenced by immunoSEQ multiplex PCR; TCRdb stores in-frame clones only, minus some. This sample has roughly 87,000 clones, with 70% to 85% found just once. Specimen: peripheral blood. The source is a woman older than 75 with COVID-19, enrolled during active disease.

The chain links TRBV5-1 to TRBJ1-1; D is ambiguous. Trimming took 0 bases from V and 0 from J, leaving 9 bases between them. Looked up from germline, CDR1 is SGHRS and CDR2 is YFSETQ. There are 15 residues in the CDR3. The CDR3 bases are TGCGCCAGCAGCTTGGTTGGAGTAATGAACACTGAAGCTTTCTTT. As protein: CASSLVGVMNTEAFF. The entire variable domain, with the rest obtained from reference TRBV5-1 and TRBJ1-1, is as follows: KAGVTQTPRYLIKTRGQQVTLSCSPISGHRSVSWYQQTPGQGLQFLFEYFSETQRNKGNFPGRFSGRQFSNSRSEMNVSTLELGDSALYLCASSLVGVMNTEAFFGQGTRLTVV.

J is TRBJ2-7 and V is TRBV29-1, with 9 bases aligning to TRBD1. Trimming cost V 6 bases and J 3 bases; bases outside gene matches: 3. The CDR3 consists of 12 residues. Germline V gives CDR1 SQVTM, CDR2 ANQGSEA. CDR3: CSVETGGYEQYF. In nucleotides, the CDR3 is TGCAGCGTGGAGACAGGGGGCTACGAGCAGTACTTC.

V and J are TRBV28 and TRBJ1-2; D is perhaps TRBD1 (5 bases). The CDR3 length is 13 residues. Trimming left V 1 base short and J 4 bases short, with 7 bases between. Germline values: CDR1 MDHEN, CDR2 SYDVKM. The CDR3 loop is CASSLSQAYGYTF. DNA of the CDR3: TGTGCCAGCAGTTTATCACAGGCCTATGGCTACACCTTC.

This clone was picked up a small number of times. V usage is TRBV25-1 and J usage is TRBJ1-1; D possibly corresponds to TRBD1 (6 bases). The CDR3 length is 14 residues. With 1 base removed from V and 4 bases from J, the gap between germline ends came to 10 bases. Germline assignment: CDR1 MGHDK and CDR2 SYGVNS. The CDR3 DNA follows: TGTGCCAGCAGTGAATGGGGGCTAGGCACTGAAGCTTTCTTT. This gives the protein CASSEWGLGTEAFF.

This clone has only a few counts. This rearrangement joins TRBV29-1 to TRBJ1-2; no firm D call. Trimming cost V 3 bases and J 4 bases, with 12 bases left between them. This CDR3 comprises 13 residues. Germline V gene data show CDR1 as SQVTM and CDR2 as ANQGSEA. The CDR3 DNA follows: TGCAGCGTTGACGGCGGCAGTCCCTATGGCTACACCTTC. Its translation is CSVDGGSPYGYTF.

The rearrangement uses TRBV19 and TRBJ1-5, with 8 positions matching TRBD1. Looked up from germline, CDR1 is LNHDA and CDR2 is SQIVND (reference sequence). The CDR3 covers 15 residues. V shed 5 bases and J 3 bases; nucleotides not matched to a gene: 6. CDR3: CASSGLGQDNQPQHF. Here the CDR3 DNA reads TGTGCCAGTAGTGGGCTGGGACAGGACAATCAGCCCCAGCATTTT.

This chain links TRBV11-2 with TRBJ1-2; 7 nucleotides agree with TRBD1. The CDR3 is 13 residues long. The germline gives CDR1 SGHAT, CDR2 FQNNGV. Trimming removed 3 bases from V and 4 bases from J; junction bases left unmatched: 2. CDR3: CASSLGQSYGYTF. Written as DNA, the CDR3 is TGTGCCAGCAGCTTGGGACAGAGCTATGGCTACACCTTC.

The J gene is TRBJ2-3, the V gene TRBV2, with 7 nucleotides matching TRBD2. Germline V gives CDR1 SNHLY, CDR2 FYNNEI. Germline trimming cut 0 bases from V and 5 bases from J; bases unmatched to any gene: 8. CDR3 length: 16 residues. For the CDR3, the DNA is TGTGCCAGCAGTGAAGCTGGAGCGGGGAGCTTAGATACGCAGTATTTT. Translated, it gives CASSEAGAGSLDTQYF.

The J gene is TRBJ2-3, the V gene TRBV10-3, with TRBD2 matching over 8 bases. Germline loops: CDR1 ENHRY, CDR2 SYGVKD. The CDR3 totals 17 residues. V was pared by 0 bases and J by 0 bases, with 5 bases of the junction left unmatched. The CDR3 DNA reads TGTGCCATCAGTGAGTCTACGAGCGGGGGAAGCACAGATACGCAGTATTTT. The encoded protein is CAISESTSGGSTDTQYF.

The CDR3 loop reads CASSSPQGPMDEQYF. For the CDR3, the DNA is TGTGCCAGCAGCTCGCCCCAGGGTCCCATGGACGAGCAGTACTTC. The gene calls are TRBV5-4 and TRBJ2-7; a weak D match, TRBD1 (5 bases). This CDR3 is built from 15 residues. The V end lost 3 bases, the J end lost 5 bases, and 18 bases lay between the germline ends. Germline lookup yields CDR1 SGHNT and CDR2 YYREEE (reference sequence).

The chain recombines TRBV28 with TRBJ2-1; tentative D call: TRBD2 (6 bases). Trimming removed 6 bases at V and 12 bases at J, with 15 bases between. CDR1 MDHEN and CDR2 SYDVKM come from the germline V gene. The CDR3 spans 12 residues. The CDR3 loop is CASRWAGMRQFF. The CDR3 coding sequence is TGTGCCAGCAGATGGGCGGGGATGAGGCAGTTCTTC.

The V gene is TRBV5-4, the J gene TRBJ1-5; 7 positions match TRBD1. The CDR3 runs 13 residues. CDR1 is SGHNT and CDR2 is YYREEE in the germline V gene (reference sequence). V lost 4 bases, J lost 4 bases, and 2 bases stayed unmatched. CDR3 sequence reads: CASSRDRNQPQHF. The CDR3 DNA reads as TGTGCCAGCAGCCGGGACAGAAATCAGCCCCAGCATTTT. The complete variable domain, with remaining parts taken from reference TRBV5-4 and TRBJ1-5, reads ETGVTQSPTHLIKTRGQQVTLRCSSQSGHNTVSWYQQALGQGPQFIFQYYREEENGRGNFPPRFSGLQFPNYSSELNVNALELDDSALYLCASSRDRNQPQHFGDGTRLSIL.

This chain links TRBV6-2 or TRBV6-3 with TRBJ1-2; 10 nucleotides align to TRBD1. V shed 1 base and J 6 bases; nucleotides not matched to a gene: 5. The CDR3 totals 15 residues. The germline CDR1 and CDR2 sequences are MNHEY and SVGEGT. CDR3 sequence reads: CASSYLGTGVHGYTF. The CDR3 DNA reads TGTGCCAGCAGTTACTTGGGGACAGGGGTGCATGGCTACACCTTC.

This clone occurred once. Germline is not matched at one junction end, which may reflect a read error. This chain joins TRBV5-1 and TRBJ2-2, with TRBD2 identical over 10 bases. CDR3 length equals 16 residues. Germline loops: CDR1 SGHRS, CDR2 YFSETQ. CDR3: CASSPLAGANNGELFF. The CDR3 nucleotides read TGCGCCAGCAGCCCCCTAGCGGGAGCTAACAACGGGGAGCTGTTTTTT.

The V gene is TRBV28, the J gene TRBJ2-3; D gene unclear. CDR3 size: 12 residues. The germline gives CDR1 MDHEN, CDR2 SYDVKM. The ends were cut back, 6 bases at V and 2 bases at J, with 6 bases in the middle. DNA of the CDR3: TGTGCCAGCAGCCCAGTCACAGATACGCAGTATTTT. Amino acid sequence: CASSPVTDTQYF.